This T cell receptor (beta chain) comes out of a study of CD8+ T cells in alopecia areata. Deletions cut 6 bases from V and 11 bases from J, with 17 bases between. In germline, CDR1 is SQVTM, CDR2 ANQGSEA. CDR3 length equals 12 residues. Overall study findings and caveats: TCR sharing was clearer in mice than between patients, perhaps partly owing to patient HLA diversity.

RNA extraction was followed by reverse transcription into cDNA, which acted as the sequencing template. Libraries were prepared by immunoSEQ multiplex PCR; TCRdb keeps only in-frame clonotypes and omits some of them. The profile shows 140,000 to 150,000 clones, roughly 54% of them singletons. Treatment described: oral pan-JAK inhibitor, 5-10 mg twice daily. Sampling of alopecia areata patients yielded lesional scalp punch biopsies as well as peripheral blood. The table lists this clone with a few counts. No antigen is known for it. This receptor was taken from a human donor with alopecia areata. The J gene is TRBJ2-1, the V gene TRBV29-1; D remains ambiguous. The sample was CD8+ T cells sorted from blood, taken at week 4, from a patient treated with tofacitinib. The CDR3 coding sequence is TGCAGCGTCGAGTCTGCCAGCGCCAAGCAGTTCTTC. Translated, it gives CSVESASAKQFF.